The 32 T cell receptor beta chains below were found in one sample sequenced in a study of PD-1 blockade in classical Hodgkin lymphoma. Clones were sequenced by immunoSEQ multiplex PCR, and TCRdb holds only the in-frame ones, with some missing. The data contain about 24,000 clones, over 70% of them singletons. The patients all showed relapse after autologous stem cell transplantation, while their brentuximab vedotin exposure varied. The specimen was peripheral blood mononuclear cells (PBMCs), collected at baseline. Receptors were obtained from a human donor with classical Hodgkin lymphoma.

As for this clone: At the DNA level, this CDR3 is encoded by other sequences in the same sample as well. The CDR3 sequence is CASSYSSGGYEQYF. The CDR3, as DNA: TGTGCCAGCAGTTACTCGAGCGGGGGCTACGAGCAGTACTTC. The chain is built from TRBV6-5 and TRBJ2-7; 8 bases line up with TRBD2. CDR3 length equals 14 residues. V lost 0 bases, J lost 3 bases, and 1 base stayed unmatched. CDR1 is MNHEY and CDR2 is SVGAGI in the germline V gene.

This clone was counted once. J is TRBJ2-1 and V is TRBV10-3; D gene uncertain. In germline, CDR1 is ENHRY, CDR2 SYGVKD. V lost 0 bases and J lost 4, with 16 bases in between. CDR3 length: 17 residues. CDR3 coding DNA: TGTGCCATCAGTGAGTCGGATGGCGCTACCAATTACAATGAGCAGTTCTTC. This gives the protein CAISESDGATNYNEQFF.

The V and J genes are TRBV18 and TRBJ2-5, with D maybe TRBD2 (5 bases). V was pared by 1 base and J by 5 bases, with 11 bases between. CDR1 is KGHSH, CDR2 LQKENI, per germline. The CDR3 consists of 14 residues. The CDR3 sequence: CASSPREIRETQYF. DNA of the CDR3: TGTGCCAGCTCACCACGGGAGATTAGGGAGACCCAGTACTTC.

The chain couples TRBV7-2 to TRBJ2-5; D is unclear. V lost 5 bases and J 1 base, leaving 8 bases between the germline ends. The CDR3 consists of 13 residues. Germline loops: CDR1 SGHTA, CDR2 FQGNSA. The DNA of the CDR3 is TGTGCCAGCAGCCAACCGAGCCAAGAGACCCAGTACTTC. It specifies CASSQPSQETQYF.

The chain employs TRBV25-1 and TRBJ1-3; no clear D gene. The germline V gene has CDR1 MGHDK and CDR2 SYGVNS. V lost 6 bases and J lost 1, with 10 bases in between. CDR3 size: 14 residues. The CDR3 loop reads CASRSVISGNTIYF. The DNA of the CDR3 is TGTGCCAGCAGATCCGTGATTTCTGGAAACACCATATATTTT.

The genes are TRBV6-5 and TRBJ1-2, with 7 positions matching TRBD1. The CDR3 contains 14 residues. From germline, CDR1 is MNHEY and CDR2 SVGAGI. V lost 2 bases and J lost 4; bases outside the gene matches: 4. CDR3 coding DNA: TGTGCCAGCAGTTACGGGGACAGTGCCTATGGCTACACCTTC. Its translation: CASSYGDSAYGYTF.

This chain connects TRBV28 to TRBJ2-2; D is unresolved. V shed 2 bases and J shed 5 bases, with 6 bases lying between them. The CDR3 runs 13 residues. CDR1 and CDR2 (germline): MDHEN, SYDVKM. The chain's CDR3 is CASSLGATGELFF. The CDR3 nucleotides read TGTGCCAGCAGTTTAGGAGCGACCGGGGAGCTGTTTTTT.

The V gene is TRBV7-9, the J gene TRBJ2-1, with 8 positions matching TRBD1. Germline V gene sequence: CDR1 SEHNR, CDR2 FQNEAQ (reference sequence). CDR3 length: 13 amino acids. V was clipped by 1 base and J by 14 bases; unmatched bases: 7. CDR3 region: CASSLDSRTGKFF. CDR3 DNA sequence: TGTGCCAGCAGCTTAGATAGTAGGACAGGGAAGTTCTTC.

This clone occurred a few times. This rearrangement joins TRBV30 to TRBJ1-2; D perhaps matches TRBD1 (6 bases). The CDR3 totals 13 residues. CDR1 and CDR2 from the germline V gene are GTSNPN and SVGIG (reference sequence). V lost 3 bases to trimming and J lost 3 bases, with 11 bases between them. The chain's CDR3 is CAWSGGGHYGYTF. The CDR3 coding sequence is TGTGCCTGGAGCGGGGGGGGGCACTATGGCTACACCTTC.

This clone occurred once. The germline gene is not matched at one end of the junction; a read error may be the cause. The rearrangement uses TRBV7-3 and TRBJ2-1, with 7 bases lining up with TRBD2. The CDR3 extends over 15 amino acids. Per the germline V gene, CDR1 is SGHTA and CDR2 is FQGTGA. CDR3 amino acids: CASSEKRGWVDERFF. The DNA of the CDR3 is TGTGCCAGCAGCGAAAAGCGGGGTTGGGTCGATGAGCGGTTCTTC.

This clone was observed once. The CDR3 loop reads CASSFWWANSGNTIYF. The CDR3 DNA sequence: TGTGCCAGCAGCTTCTGGTGGGCCAACTCTGGAAACACCATATATTTT. This chain joins TRBV11-2 and TRBJ1-3; D not certain. CDR1 is SGHAT and CDR2 is FQNNGV in the germline V gene. Deletions cut 3 bases from V and 0 bases from J, with 12 bases between. The CDR3 has 16 residues.

This sequence joins TRBV7-6 and TRBJ2-3, with TRBD1 matching over 7 bases. J was trimmed by 2 bases and V by 5 bases; bases with no gene match: 4. Germline V gene sequence: CDR1 SGHVS, CDR2 FNYEAQ. The CDR3 has 14 amino acids. CDR3 protein: CASSRTGVTDTQYF. In nucleotides, the CDR3 is TGTGCCAGCAGCCGGACAGGCGTCACAGATACGCAGTATTTT.

The chain couples TRBV18 to TRBJ2-3, with TRBD2 identical over 12 bases. V shed 0 bases, J shed 6 bases, and the junction held 4 bases outside the gene matches. Germline CDR1 and CDR2: KGHSH and LQKENI. There are 16 residues in the CDR3. The CDR3 spells CASSPPLAGGRDTQYF. The CDR3 coding sequence is TGTGCCAGCTCACCACCCCTAGCGGGGGGGAGGGATACGCAGTATTTT.

Only a few counts were recorded for this clone. V usage is TRBV5-6 and J usage is TRBJ1-4, with 7 bases lining up with TRBD1. Per the germline V gene, CDR1 is SGHDT and CDR2 is YYEEEE. The CDR3 sequence is 15 residues long. J was trimmed by 2 bases and V by 2 bases; bases with no gene match: 3. The CDR3 DNA is TGTGCCAGCAGCTTTTTACAGGGGACTAATGAAAAACTGTTTTTT. This sequence encodes CASSFLQGTNEKLFF.

The chain is built from TRBV4-3 and TRBJ1-3, with 7 positions matching TRBD1. Germline V gene sequence: CDR1 LGHNA, CDR2 YSLEER. The V and J ends lost 0 bases and 2 bases, in that order; junction bases with no gene match: 4. The CDR3 spans 16 residues. The CDR3 region is CASSQETRGTGNTIYF. DNA for the CDR3: TGCGCCAGCAGCCAAGAAACCAGGGGGACTGGAAACACCATATATTTT.

V gene TRBV2 combines with J gene TRBJ2-2; D possibly corresponds to TRBD1 (6 bases). Trimming stripped 3 bases from V and 3 bases from J, with 11 bases between. The CDR3 sequence is 15 residues long. Germline CDR1 and CDR2: SNHLY and FYNNEI. The CDR3 spells CASSEKWGHTGELFF. The DNA for the CDR3 is TGTGCCAGCAGTGAGAAATGGGGGCACACCGGGGAGCTGTTTTTT.

The V gene is TRBV25-1, the J gene TRBJ1-6; TRBD1 matches 7 bases. V lost 8 bases and J lost 3; bases outside the gene matches: 4. This CDR3 is built from 14 residues. The V gene's germline CDR1 is MGHDK and CDR2 SYGVNS. This CDR3 reads CASRRDSYNSPLHF. CDR3 coding DNA: TGTGCCAGCCGTCGGGACAGCTATAATTCACCCCTCCACTTT.

V usage is TRBV7-2 and J usage is TRBJ2-1; a possible D gene is TRBD2 (6 bases). Germline lookup yields CDR1 SGHTA and CDR2 FQGNSA. Trimming shortened V by 5 bases and J by 4 bases, and 15 bases separated the two germline ends. CDR3 length equals 15 residues. The CDR3 sequence is CASSPPWGGYNEQFF. CDR3 coding DNA: TGTGCCAGCAGCCCCCCCTGGGGAGGTTACAATGAGCAGTTCTTC.

The rearrangement uses TRBV7-9 and TRBJ2-5, with TRBD1 identical over 12 bases. Germline values: CDR1 SEHNR, CDR2 FQNEAQ (reference sequence). Germline trimming cut 8 bases from V and 5 bases from J; bases unmatched to any gene: 9. CDR3 length equals 15 residues. The CDR3 bases are TGTGCCAGCGGACCCGGGACAGGGGGCGGCGAGACCCAGTACTTC. This sequence encodes CASGPGTGGGETQYF.

V gene TRBV19 combines with J gene TRBJ2-2; 11 nucleotides match TRBD1. CDR1 LNHDA and CDR2 SQIVND come from the germline V gene (reference sequence). Trimming took 8 bases from V and 2 from J; bases not matched to a gene: 10. The CDR3 is 17 residues long. CDR3 in amino acids: CASAPRTGGQNTGELFF. The CDR3 DNA sequence: TGTGCCAGTGCTCCCAGGACAGGGGGCCAAAACACCGGGGAGCTGTTTTTT.

This clone came up a few times. The chain couples TRBV29-1 to TRBJ2-7; TRBD2 might be the D (5 bases). The CDR3 totals 12 residues. CDR1 and CDR2 from the germline V gene are SQVTM and ANQGSEA. Between the trimmed V and J ends, which lost 6 bases and 0 bases, there was a span of 9 bases. The CDR3 DNA sequence: TGCAGCGTCCTCCGGGACTCCTACGAGCAGTACTTC. Encoded protein: CSVLRDSYEQYF.

A remark on this clone: At one boundary the junction diverges from the germline segment, which might be a read error. The chain recombines TRBV7-7 with TRBJ2-3; weak D call: TRBD1 (6 bases). Per the germline V gene, CDR1 is SSHAT and CDR2 is FNYEAQ (reference sequence). The CDR3 loop spans 13 amino acids. CDR3 residues: CASSRDNTDTQYF. As DNA, the CDR3 is TGTGCTAGCAGCCGGGACAACACAGATACGCAGTATTTT. The full variable domain, in which reference TRBV7-7 and TRBJ2-3 provide the parts outside the CDR3, is GAGVSQSPRYKVTKRGQDVTLRCDPISSHATLYWYQQALGQGPEFLTYFNYEAQPDKSGLPSDRFSAERPEGSISTLTIQRTEQRDSAMYRCASSRDNTDTQYFGPGTRLTVL.

J is TRBJ2-5 and V is TRBV28; TRBD2 matches 7 bases. Germline V gene lookup returns CDR1 MDHEN and CDR2 SYDVKM. Losses at the gene ends were 3 bases for V and 2 bases for J; bases not matched to a gene: 6. The CDR3 totals 15 residues. Here the CDR3 reads CASSLASGDQETQYF. CDR3 in DNA: TGTGCCAGCAGTTTGGCTAGCGGAGATCAAGAGACCCAGTACTTC.

This rearrangement joins TRBV7-9 to TRBJ1-2, with 7 nucleotides matching TRBD1. The length of the CDR3 is 16 residues. The germline gives CDR1 SEHNR, CDR2 FQNEAQ (reference sequence). J lost 0 bases, V lost 4 bases, and 8 bases had no gene match. This CDR3 is CASSSGTVVANYGYTF. The CDR3 DNA reads as TGTGCCAGCAGCTCCGGGACAGTCGTAGCTAACTATGGCTACACCTTC.

The V and J genes are TRBV7-2 and TRBJ1-4, with TRBD1 identical over 10 bases. With 8 bases clipped from V and 6 bases from J, the junction kept 3 bases outside the gene matches. In germline, CDR1 is SGHTA, CDR2 FQGNSA. This CDR3 region has 13 residues. The CDR3 here is CASGQGGHEKLFF. In DNA form, the CDR3 reads TGTGCCAGCGGACAGGGGGGTCATGAAAAACTGTTTTTT.

This clone has just a few counts. The sample contains more than one DNA sequence encoding this CDR3. This chain joins TRBV29-1 and TRBJ2-1; a possible D gene is TRBD1 (6 bases). The CDR3 is 14 residues long. V lost 6 bases, J lost 1 base, and 13 bases lay in between. The germline CDR1 and CDR2 sequences are SQVTM and ANQGSEA. The CDR3 DNA is TGCAGCGTGCCGGGACACCGATCCTACAATGAGCAGTTCTTC. This encodes CSVPGHRSYNEQFF.

The chain combines TRBV19 with TRBJ1-6; D is undetermined. The V gene lost 5 bases and the J gene lost 9 bases, with 14 bases spanning the gap. Germline CDR1 is LNHDA and CDR2 is SQIVND (reference sequence). The CDR3 contains 14 residues. CDR3 nucleotide sequence: TGTGCCAGTAGTCCGGGCGGACTGGGTTCACCCCTCCACTTT. This codes for CASSPGGLGSPLHF.

The chain is built from TRBV2 and TRBJ2-1, with 16 bases that match TRBD2. The CDR3 runs 15 residues. Per germline, CDR1 SNHLY and CDR2 FYNNEI. The V gene end was trimmed by 3 bases and the J gene end by 10 bases; junction bases not matched to a gene: 3. CDR3 bases: TGTGCCAGCAGTGAGGGACTAGCGGGGGGGAGCGAGCAGTTCTTC. As protein: CASSEGLAGGSEQFF. Using reference TRBV2 and TRBJ2-1 for the parts outside the CDR3, the full variable domain is EPEVTQTPSHQVTQMGQEVILRCVPISNHLYFYWYRQILGQKVEFLVSFYNNEISEKSEIFDDQFSVERPDGSNFTLKIRSTKLEDSAMYFCASSEGLAGGSEQFFGPGTRLTVL.

This clone appeared a single time. V gene TRBV5-1 combines with J gene TRBJ1-4; TRBD1 is a possible D gene (5 bases). V lost 0 bases, J lost 0 bases, and 12 bases lay in between. Germline assignment: CDR1 SGHRS and CDR2 YFSETQ. The CDR3 is made up of 17 amino acids. The CDR3: CASSLANQGTTNEKLFF. The CDR3 DNA reads TGCGCCAGCAGCTTGGCCAATCAGGGAACAACTAATGAAAAACTGTTTTTT.

This chain joins TRBV4-2 and TRBJ2-2; possible D gene TRBD2, 5 bases. This CDR3 spans 15 amino acids. V was pared by 1 base and J by 0 bases, with 6 bases between. CDR1 and CDR2 (germline): LGHNA, YNFKEQ. The CDR3 DNA follows: TGTGCCAGCAGCCAAGTAGCGTCGAACACCGGGGAGCTGTTTTTT. Translation gives CASSQVASNTGELFF.

The chain employs TRBV4-2 and TRBJ2-7; D remains unclear. CDR1 LGHNA and CDR2 YNFKEQ come from the germline V gene. Trimming took off 0 bases at V and 3 bases at J, with 12 bases between the two ends. The CDR3 is 15 amino acids. The CDR3 loop is CASSQEGSPYYEQYF. For the CDR3, the DNA is TGTGCCAGCAGCCAAGAGGGGTCCCCATACTACGAGCAGTACTTC.

The rearrangement joins TRBV19 to TRBJ2-5; 11 nucleotides line up with TRBD2. In germline, CDR1 is LNHDA, CDR2 SQIVND (reference sequence). Trimming took 3 bases from V and 1 from J; bases not matched to a gene: 16. The CDR3 is 20 residues long. In nucleotides, the CDR3 is TGTGCCAGTAGTATTGTGGTGCTAGCGGGGGGCCGGGGGTCCCAAGAGACCCAGTACTTC. It specifies CASSIVVLAGGRGSQETQYF. The complete variable domain, with remaining parts taken from reference TRBV19 and TRBJ2-5, reads DGGITQSPKYLFRKEGQNVTLSCEQNLNHDAMYWYRQDPGQGLRLIYYSQIVNDFQKGDIAEGYSVSREKKESFPLTVTSAQKNPTAFYLCASSIVVLAGGRGSQETQYFGPGTRLLVL.